This TCR beta chain was sequenced for a study of cytomegalovirus exposure and HLA in healthy donors. Trimming at V came to 1 base and at J to 5 bases, leaving 16 bases not matched to a gene. This CDR3 has 19 residues. Germline V gives CDR1 SGHTA, CDR2 FQGNSA. The PCR contained 60 Vbeta and 13 Jbeta primers. The data were produced by immunoSEQ multiplex PCR, yet TCRdb's version contains in-frame clones alone and is incomplete. Of about 200,000 clones listed, around 77% were seen once; the top ten hold less than 3%. The clonotype originates from a woman younger than 45 in good health and CMV-seronegative. The chain uses TRBV7-2 and TRBJ2-1; 8 bases align to TRBD2. Sequenced: PBMCs. CDR3 in amino acids: CASSLDFGRAVFANNEQFF. CDR3 bases: TGTGCCAGCAGCTTAGATTTCGGGAGGGCCGTTTTTGCCAACAATGAGCAGTTCTTC.